A single sample is the source of the 18 T cell receptor beta chains below, sequenced in a study of metastatic and nonmetastatic thyroid tumors (dated by TCRdb to the early 2020s). The receptor library was made with PCR. Instrument on record: Illumina HiSeq 4000. The public reads were run again by TCRdb, first through fastp at Q25 and then through MiXCR, and only productive beta chains were kept. In this sample the table shows 43,000 or so clones, approximately 26% of which occur a single time. In total, the top ten clones hold 3.4% of the sample. No patient had received any treatment before thyroid surgery. Specimen: blood. These TCRs come from a male donor with papillary thyroid cancer or a benign thyroid nodule (not recorded which). Some clones in this sample may be carry-over from other donors' samples.

This clone is deemed medium-sized (0.01 to 0.1%). The J gene is TRBJ2-7, the V gene TRBV28; 8 bases match TRBD2. CDR1 and CDR2 (germline): MDHEN, SYDVKM. Unmatched junction bases numbered 8, after V lost 9 bases and J lost 4 bases. The CDR3 covers 13 residues. The CDR3 spells CAREAGALYEQYF. CDR3 sequence (DNA): TGTGCCAGGGAAGCGGGAGCCTTATACGAGCAGTACTTC. Filled out from reference TRBV28 and TRBJ2-7, the complete variable domain reads DVKVTQSSRYLVKRTGEKVFLECVQDMDHENMFWYRQDPGLGLRLIYFSYDVKMKEKGDIPEGYSVSREKKERFSLILESASTNQTSMYLCAREAGALYEQYFGPGTRLTVT.

This clone has at least ten counts. Other DNA sequences from this sample encode an identical CDR3 as well. The rearrangement uses TRBV19 and TRBJ2-1; 10 bases match TRBD2. Germline lookup yields CDR1 LNHDA and CDR2 SQIVND (reference sequence). V was pared by 4 bases and J by 4 bases, with 4 bases of the junction left unmatched. The CDR3 consists of 15 residues. The chain's CDR3 is CASSRASGSYNEQFF. The CDR3 DNA is TGTGCCAGTAGTAGGGCTAGCGGGAGTTACAATGAGCAGTTCTTC.

This clone turned up a few times. CDR3 DNA sequence: TGCAGTGCTCGCAAAGGACAGGGTGGGGCTGAAGCTTTCTTT. The encoded protein is CSARKGQGGAEAFF. The rearrangement uses TRBV20-1 and TRBJ1-1, with 8 bases fitting TRBD1. Germline values: CDR1 DFQATT, CDR2 SNEGSKA (reference sequence). The CDR3 is 14 residues long. With V trimmed by 5 bases and J by 6 bases, 11 bases remained unmatched.

This clone has ten or more counts. The DNA for the CDR3 is TGTGCCAGCCAGAGAAGGGCTAGCGGGTCGAACAATGAGCAGTTCTTC. The encoded protein is CASQRRASGSNNEQFF. The V call is TRBV11-3, the J call TRBJ2-1; TRBD2 agrees at 8 bases. The CDR3 has 16 amino acids. Germline V lookup: CDR1 SGHNT, CDR2 YENEEA. V shed 8 bases, J shed 5 bases, and the junction held 14 bases outside the gene matches.

Judged by abundance, this clone is medium-sized. The chain joins TRBV28 to TRBJ2-7; TRBD1 matches 8 bases. The CDR3 is 13 residues long. V shed 8 bases, J shed 3 bases, and the junction held 6 bases outside the gene matches. The V gene's germline CDR1 is MDHEN and CDR2 SYDVKM. The CDR3 DNA follows: TGTGCCAGCCGCAGACAGGGGATCTACGAGCAGTACTTC. Translating gives CASRRQGIYEQYF.

This clone has only a few counts. The chain links TRBV19 to TRBJ1-2; D possibly corresponds to TRBD1 (6 bases). Trimming pared 6 bases from V and 11 bases from J, leaving 16 bases between. The CDR3 runs 12 residues. CDR1 is LNHDA, CDR2 SQIVND, per germline (reference sequence). The DNA of the CDR3 is TGTGCCAGTAGCCCGGGCCTAGGGGGGTACACCTTC. Protein product: CASSPGLGGYTF.

The chain uses TRBV6-5 and TRBJ1-3, with unresolved D. V gave up 2 bases and J gave up 3 bases, with 8 bases separating them. The CDR3 sequence is 14 residues long. From germline, CDR1 is MNHEY and CDR2 SVGAGI. The DNA of the CDR3 is TGTGCCAGCAGTTACACGGAGTATGGAAACACCATATATTTT. It is translated as CASSYTEYGNTIYF.

Only a few counts were recorded for this clone. The J gene is TRBJ2-7, the V gene TRBV19; D is undetermined. V was cut by 2 bases and J by 6 bases, with 17 bases left in between. This CDR3 contains 15 residues. Germline loops: CDR1 LNHDA, CDR2 SQIVND (reference sequence). The CDR3 sequence: CASSIYASKPVEQYF. The CDR3 DNA sequence: TGTGCCAGTAGTATATATGCGTCCAAACCTGTCGAGCAGTACTTC.

The V call is TRBV6-2 or TRBV6-3, the J call TRBJ1-1; no clear D. The CDR3 has 16 amino acids. The germline V gene encodes CDR1 MNHEY and CDR2 SVGEGT. With 0 bases removed from V and 1 base from J, the gap between germline ends came to 12 bases. This CDR3 reads CASSYSKGSGNTEAFF. The DNA of the CDR3 is TGTGCCAGCAGTTACTCGAAAGGTTCGGGGAACACTGAAGCTTTCTTT.

This sequence joins TRBV6-4 and TRBJ2-2; weak D call: TRBD1 (6 bases). Germline CDR1 and CDR2: MRHNA and SNTAGT. Between the trimmed V and J ends, which lost 9 bases and 0 bases, there was a span of 8 bases. The length of the CDR3 is 13 residues. CDR3 region: CASGQTNTGELFF. The CDR3 coding sequence is TGTGCCAGTGGACAGACGAACACCGGGGAGCTGTTTTTT.

This clone was seen a handful of times. This chain joins TRBV12-3 or TRBV12-4 and TRBJ1-1; 7 nucleotides align to TRBD1. This CDR3 region has 12 residues. Unmatched junction bases numbered 7, after V lost 6 bases and J lost 9 bases. In DNA form, the CDR3 reads TGTGCCAGCAGCCGACAGGGTTTCAAAGCTTTCTTT. Its protein product is CASSRQGFKAFF.

This clone has just a few counts. The chain has TRBV28 and TRBJ2-7; D may be TRBD1 (6 bases). Germline V gene data show CDR1 as MDHEN and CDR2 as SYDVKM. The V end was cut by 5 bases, the J end by 4 bases, with 21 bases between. The CDR3 runs to 16 residues. The CDR3 nucleotides are TGTGCCAGCAGTCCAGGGGCCGCGACCCCTACTTACGAGCAGTACTTC. Protein product: CASSPGAATPTYEQYF.

The chain is built from TRBV30 and TRBJ2-3; D not resolved. V was cut by 1 base and J by 2 bases, with 10 bases left in between. CDR1 and CDR2 from the germline V gene are GTSNPN and SVGIG (reference sequence). The CDR3 has 14 amino acids. The CDR3 sequence is CAWSAGEPTDTQYF. The CDR3 bases are TGTGCCTGGAGTGCGGGCGAGCCCACAGATACGCAGTATTTT.

This clone was picked up many times. This sequence joins TRBV18 and TRBJ2-7, with 9 positions matching TRBD2. Germline trimming cut 0 bases from V and 6 bases from J; bases unmatched to any gene: 6. This CDR3 region has 15 residues. Germline loops: CDR1 KGHSH, CDR2 LQKENI. In nucleotides, the CDR3 is TGTGCCAGCTCACCACCGGCTAGCGGGATCTCCGAGCAGTACTTC. Its protein is CASSPPASGISEQYF.

This clone appeared a single time. The chain links TRBV2 to TRBJ2-3; the match to TRBD1 covers 7 bases. With V trimmed by 0 bases and J by 1 base, 10 bases remained unmatched. The CDR3 sequence is 18 residues long. Germline V CDR1 and CDR2: SNHLY, FYNNEI. The CDR3 protein is CASSEALLGGFGTDTQYF. CDR3 DNA: TGTGCCAGCAGTGAAGCGCTTCTAGGGGGCTTTGGCACAGATACGCAGTATTTT.

This clone was detected ten times or more. V and J are TRBV19 and TRBJ2-1, with 9 bases identical to TRBD2. Germline V gene lookup returns CDR1 LNHDA and CDR2 SQIVND (reference sequence). The CDR3 is 15 residues long. V was pared by 6 bases and J by 1 base, with 4 bases of the junction left unmatched. The CDR3 DNA is TGTGCCAGTAGAAGTAGCGGGAGTTCCTACAATGAGCAGTTCTTC. Translation: CASRSSGSSYNEQFF. Full variable domain (remainder filled in from reference TRBV19 and TRBJ2-1): DGGITQSPKYLFRKEGQNVTLSCEQNLNHDAMYWYRQDPGQGLRLIYYSQIVNDFQKGDIAEGYSVSREKKESFPLTVTSAQKNPTAFYLCASRSSGSSYNEQFFGPGTRLTVL.

By share, this clone ranks as medium-sized (0.01 to 0.1%). The J gene is TRBJ2-7, the V gene TRBV6-1; D not certain. V lost 4 bases and J lost 4, with 8 bases in between. This CDR3 contains 12 residues. Germline V gives CDR1 MNHNS, CDR2 SASEGT. Here the CDR3 reads CASSVVGYEQYF. CDR3 nucleotide sequence: TGTGCCAGCAGTGTCGTGGGGTACGAGCAGTACTTC.

This clone appeared many times. This may be a read error, as it is one base from a much larger clone. The V and J genes are TRBV5-1 and TRBJ2-7; TRBD2 is a possible D gene (5 bases). The CDR3 extends over 14 amino acids. CDR1 and CDR2 (germline): SGHRS, YFSETQ. V was cut by 7 bases and J by 2 bases, with 16 bases left in between. This chain's CDR3 is CASARGIGPYEQYF. The CDR3 DNA is TGCGCCAGCGCCCGGGGAATCGGGCCCTACGAGCAGTACTTC.